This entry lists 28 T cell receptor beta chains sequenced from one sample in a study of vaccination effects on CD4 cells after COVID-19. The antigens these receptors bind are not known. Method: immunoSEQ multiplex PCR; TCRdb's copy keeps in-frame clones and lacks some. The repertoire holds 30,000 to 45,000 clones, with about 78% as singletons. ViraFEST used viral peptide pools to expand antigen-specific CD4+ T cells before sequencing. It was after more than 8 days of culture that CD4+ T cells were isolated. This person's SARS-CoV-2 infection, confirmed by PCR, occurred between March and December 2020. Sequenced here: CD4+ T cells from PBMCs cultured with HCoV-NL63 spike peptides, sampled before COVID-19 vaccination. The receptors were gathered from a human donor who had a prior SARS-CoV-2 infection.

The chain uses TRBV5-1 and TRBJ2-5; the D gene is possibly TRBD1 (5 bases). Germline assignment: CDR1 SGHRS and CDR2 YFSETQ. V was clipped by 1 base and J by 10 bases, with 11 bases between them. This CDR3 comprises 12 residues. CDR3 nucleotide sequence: TGCGCCAGCAGCTTGTTAGGGGAAATCCAGTACTTC. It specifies CASSLLGEIQYF.

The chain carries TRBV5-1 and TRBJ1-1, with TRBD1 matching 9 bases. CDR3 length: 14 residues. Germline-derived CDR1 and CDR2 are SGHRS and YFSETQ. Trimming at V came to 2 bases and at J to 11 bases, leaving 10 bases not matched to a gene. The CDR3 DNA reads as TGCGCCAGCAGCTTAGAGCTTAACAGGGGGCCTGCTTTCTTT. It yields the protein CASSLELNRGPAFF.

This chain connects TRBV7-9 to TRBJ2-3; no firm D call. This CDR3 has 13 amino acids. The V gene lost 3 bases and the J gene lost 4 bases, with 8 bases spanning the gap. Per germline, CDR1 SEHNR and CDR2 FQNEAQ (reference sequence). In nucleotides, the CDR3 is TGTGCCAGCAGCTTCCGAGACGCAGATACGCAGTATTTT. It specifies CASSFRDADTQYF. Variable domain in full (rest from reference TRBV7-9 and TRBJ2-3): DTGVSQNPRHKITKRGQNVTFRCDPISEHNRLYWYRQTLGQGPEFLTYFQNEAQLEKSRLLSDRFSAERPKGSFSTLEIQRTEQGDSAMYLCASSFRDADTQYFGPGTRLTVL.

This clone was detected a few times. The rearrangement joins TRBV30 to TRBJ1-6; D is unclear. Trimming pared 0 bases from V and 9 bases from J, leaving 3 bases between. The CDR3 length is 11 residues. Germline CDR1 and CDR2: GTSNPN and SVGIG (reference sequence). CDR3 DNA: TGTGCCTGGAGTGTGGGTTCACCCCTCCACTTT. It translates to CAWSVGSPLHF.

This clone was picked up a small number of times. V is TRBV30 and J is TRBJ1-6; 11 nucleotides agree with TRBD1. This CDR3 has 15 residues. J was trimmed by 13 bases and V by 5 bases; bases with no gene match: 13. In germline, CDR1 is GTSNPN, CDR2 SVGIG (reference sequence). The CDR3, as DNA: TGTGCCTGGGGACCGGGGACAGGGGGTGTATCTCCCCTCCACTTT. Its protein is CAWGPGTGGVSPLHF.

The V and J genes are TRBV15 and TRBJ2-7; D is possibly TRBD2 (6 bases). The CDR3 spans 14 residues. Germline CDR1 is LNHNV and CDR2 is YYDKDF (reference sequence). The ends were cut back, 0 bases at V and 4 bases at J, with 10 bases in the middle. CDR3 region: CATSRDIGTYEQYF. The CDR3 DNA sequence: TGTGCCACCAGCAGAGATATCGGGACTTACGAGCAGTACTTC.

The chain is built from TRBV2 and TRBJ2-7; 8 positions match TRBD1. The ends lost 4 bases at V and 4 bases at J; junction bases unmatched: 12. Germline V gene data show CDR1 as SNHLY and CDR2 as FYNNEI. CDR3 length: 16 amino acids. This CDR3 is CASSGHPGQELYEQYF. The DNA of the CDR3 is TGTGCCAGCAGTGGACATCCGGGACAGGAGTTGTACGAGCAGTACTTC.

The CDR3 loop is CASSPAGTDTQYF. CDR3 DNA: TGTGCCAGCTCACCAGCAGGCACAGATACGCAGTATTTT. J is TRBJ2-3 and V is TRBV18; D call uncertain. V was clipped by 2 bases and J by 1 base, with 4 bases between them. This CDR3 comprises 13 residues. The V gene's germline CDR1 is KGHSH and CDR2 LQKENI. Looking up the rest from reference TRBV18 and TRBJ2-3 gives the full variable domain: NAGVMQNPRHLVRRRGQEARLRCSPMKGHSHVYWYRQLPEEGLKFMVYLQKENIIDESGMPKERFSAEFPKEGPSILRIQQVVRGDSAAYFCASSPAGTDTQYFGPGTRLTVL.

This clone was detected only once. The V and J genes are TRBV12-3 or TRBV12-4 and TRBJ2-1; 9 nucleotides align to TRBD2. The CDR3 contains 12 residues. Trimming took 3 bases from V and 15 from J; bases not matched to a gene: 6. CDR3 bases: TGTGCCAGCAGTTTTACTAGCGGGTCAAGGTTCTTC. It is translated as CASSFTSGSRFF.

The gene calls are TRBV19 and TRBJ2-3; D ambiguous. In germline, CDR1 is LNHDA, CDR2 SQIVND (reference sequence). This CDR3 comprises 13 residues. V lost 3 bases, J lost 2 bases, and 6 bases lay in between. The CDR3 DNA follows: TGTGCCAGTAGTATGCAAGACACAGATACGCAGTATTTT. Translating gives CASSMQDTDTQYF.

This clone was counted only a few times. CDR3 loop: CASSWDRNTEAFF. Written as DNA, the CDR3 is TGTGCCAGCAGTTGGGACAGAAACACTGAAGCTTTCTTT. This sequence joins TRBV12-3 or TRBV12-4 and TRBJ1-1; 7 bases map to TRBD1. The CDR3 spans 13 residues. Unmatched junction bases numbered 1, after V lost 4 bases and J lost 2 bases.

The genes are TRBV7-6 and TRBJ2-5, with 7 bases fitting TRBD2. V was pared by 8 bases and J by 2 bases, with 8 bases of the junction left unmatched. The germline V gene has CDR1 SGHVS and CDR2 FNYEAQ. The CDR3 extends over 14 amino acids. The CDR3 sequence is CASGLGGSQETQYF. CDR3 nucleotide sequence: TGTGCCAGCGGTCTGGGGGGGTCACAAGAGACCCAGTACTTC.

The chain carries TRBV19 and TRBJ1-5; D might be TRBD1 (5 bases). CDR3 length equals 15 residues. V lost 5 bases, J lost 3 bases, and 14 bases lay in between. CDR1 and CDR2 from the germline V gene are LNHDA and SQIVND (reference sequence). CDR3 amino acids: CASSVPGRLNQPQHF. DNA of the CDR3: TGTGCCAGTAGTGTGCCGGGACGGCTCAATCAGCCCCAGCATTTT.

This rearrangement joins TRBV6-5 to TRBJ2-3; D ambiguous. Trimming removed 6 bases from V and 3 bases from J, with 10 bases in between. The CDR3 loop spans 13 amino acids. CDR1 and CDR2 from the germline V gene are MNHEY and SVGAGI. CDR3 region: CASSIRLTDTQYF. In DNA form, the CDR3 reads TGTGCCAGCAGCATCAGACTTACAGATACGCAGTATTTT.

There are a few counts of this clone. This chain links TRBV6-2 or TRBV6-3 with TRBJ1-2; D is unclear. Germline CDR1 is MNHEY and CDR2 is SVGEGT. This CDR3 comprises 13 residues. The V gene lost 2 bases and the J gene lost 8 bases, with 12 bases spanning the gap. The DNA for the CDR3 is TGTGCCAGCAGTTACGCCGTTGAGGGCGGCTACACCTTC. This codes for CASSYAVEGGYTF.

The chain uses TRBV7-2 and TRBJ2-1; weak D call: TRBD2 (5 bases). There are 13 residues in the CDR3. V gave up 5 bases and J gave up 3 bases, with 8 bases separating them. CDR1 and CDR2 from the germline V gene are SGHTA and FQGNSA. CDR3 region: CASSISVYNEQFF. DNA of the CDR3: TGTGCCAGCAGCATTAGCGTCTACAATGAGCAGTTCTTC. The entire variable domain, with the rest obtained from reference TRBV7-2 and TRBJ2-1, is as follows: GAGVSQSPSNKVTEKGKDVELRCDPISGHTALYWYRQSLGQGLEFLIYFQGNSAPDKSGLPSDRFSAERTGGSVSTLTIQRTQQEDSAVYLCASSISVYNEQFFGPGTRLTVL.

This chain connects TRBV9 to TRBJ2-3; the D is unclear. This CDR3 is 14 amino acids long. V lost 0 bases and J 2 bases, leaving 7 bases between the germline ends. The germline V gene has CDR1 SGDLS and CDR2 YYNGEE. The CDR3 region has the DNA TGTGCCAGCAGCGTAGTACCTAACACAGATACGCAGTATTTT. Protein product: CASSVVPNTDTQYF.

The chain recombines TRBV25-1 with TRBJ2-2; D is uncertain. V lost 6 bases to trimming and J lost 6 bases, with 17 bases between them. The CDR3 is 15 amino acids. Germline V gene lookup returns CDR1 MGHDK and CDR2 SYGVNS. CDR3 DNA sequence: TGTGCCAGCAGCCGTAGAATTCGTCATCCCGGGGAGCTGTTTTTT. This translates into CASSRRIRHPGELFF.

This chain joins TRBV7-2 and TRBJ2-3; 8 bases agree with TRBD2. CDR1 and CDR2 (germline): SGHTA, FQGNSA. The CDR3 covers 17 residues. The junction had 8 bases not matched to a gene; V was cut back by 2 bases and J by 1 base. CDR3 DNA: TGTGCCAGCAGCTTAATCCGGGGGGGGCAAGGCACAGATACGCAGTATTTT. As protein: CASSLIRGGQGTDTQYF.

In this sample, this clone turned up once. CDR3 nucleotide sequence: TGCGCCAGCAGCGAAGGACTAGCGGGAGGAGGCTCTTACGAGCAGTACTTC. Residues: CASSEGLAGGGSYEQYF. The V gene is TRBV4-3, the J gene TRBJ2-7, with 14 bases fitting TRBD2. CDR1 and CDR2 from the germline V gene are LGHNA and YSLEER. V shed 5 bases, J shed 4 bases, and the junction held 10 bases outside the gene matches. The CDR3 length is 17 residues.

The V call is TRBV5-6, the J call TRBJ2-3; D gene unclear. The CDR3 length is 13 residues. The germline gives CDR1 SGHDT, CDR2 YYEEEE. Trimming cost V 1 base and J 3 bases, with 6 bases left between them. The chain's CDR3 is CASSLRFTDTQYF. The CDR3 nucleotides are TGTGCCAGCAGCTTGCGATTTACAGATACGCAGTATTTT.

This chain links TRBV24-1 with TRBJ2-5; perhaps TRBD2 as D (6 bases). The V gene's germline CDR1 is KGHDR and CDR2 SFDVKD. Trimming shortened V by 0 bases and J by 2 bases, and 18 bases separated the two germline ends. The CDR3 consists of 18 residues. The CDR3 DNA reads TGTGCCACCAGTGATTTGTCGGCATCCCTAGCGAGTCAAGAGACCCAGTACTTC. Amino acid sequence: CATSDLSASLASQETQYF.

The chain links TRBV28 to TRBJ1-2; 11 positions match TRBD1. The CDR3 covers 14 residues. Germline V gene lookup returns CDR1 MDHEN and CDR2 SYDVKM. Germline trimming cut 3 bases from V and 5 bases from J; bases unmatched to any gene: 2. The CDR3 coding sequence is TGTGCCAGCAGTTTCGGGACAGGGGGATATGGCTACACCTTC. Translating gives CASSFGTGGYGYTF.

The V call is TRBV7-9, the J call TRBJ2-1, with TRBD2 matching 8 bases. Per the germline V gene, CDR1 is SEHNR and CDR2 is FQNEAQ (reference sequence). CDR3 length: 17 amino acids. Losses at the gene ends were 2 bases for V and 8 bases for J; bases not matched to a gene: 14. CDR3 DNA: TGTGCCAGCAGCTTACGTCTTTTGACGGGAGGGCCCGATGAGCAGTTCTTC. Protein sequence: CASSLRLLTGGPDEQFF. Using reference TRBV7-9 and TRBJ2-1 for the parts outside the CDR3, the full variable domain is DTGVSQNPRHKITKRGQNVTFRCDPISEHNRLYWYRQTLGQGPEFLTYFQNEAQLEKSRLLSDRFSAERPKGSFSTLEIQRTEQGDSAMYLCASSLRLLTGGPDEQFFGPGTRLTVL.

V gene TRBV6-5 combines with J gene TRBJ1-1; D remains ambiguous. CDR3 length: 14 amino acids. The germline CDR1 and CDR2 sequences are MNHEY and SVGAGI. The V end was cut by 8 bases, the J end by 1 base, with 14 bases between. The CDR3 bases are TGTGCCAGCTGCCAGGCGGCTTGGAACACTGAAGCTTTCTTT. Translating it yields CASCQAAWNTEAFF.

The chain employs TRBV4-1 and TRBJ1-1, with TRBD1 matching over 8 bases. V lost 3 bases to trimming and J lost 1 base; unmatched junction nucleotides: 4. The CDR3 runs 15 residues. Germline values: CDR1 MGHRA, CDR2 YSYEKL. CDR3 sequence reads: CASSHDRGPNTEAFF. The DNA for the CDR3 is TGCGCCAGCAGCCACGACAGGGGCCCGAACACTGAAGCTTTCTTT.

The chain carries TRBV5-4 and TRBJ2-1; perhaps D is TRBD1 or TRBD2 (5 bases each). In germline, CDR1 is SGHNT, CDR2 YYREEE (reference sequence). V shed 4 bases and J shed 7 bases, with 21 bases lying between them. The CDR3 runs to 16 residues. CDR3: CASSEGTPTLRNEQFF. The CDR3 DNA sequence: TGTGCCAGCAGCGAAGGGACCCCTACCCTTCGGAATGAGCAGTTCTTC.

The CDR3 nucleotides read TGTGCCAGCAGGAAGGACAGAATGAACACTGAAGCTTTCTTT. This sequence encodes CASRKDRMNTEAFF. J is TRBJ1-1 and V is TRBV6-4; D possibly corresponds to TRBD1 (6 bases). This CDR3 comprises 14 residues. V shed 6 bases and J shed 0 bases, with 11 bases lying between them. CDR1 and CDR2 from the germline V gene are MRHNA and SNTAGT.